This T cell receptor (beta chain) emerged from a study of T cell repertoires in cytomegalovirus infection. Study results and caveats: HLA-C-restricted TCR beta clonotypes specific for CMV led the ex vivo response.

A single record per CDR3 protein comes from TCRdb applying MiXCR to the reads. Altogether approximately 240,000 distinct CDR3 sequences are present, about 12% being singletons, with the ten largest covering 1.5% to 2%. Trimming took off 6 bases at V and 7 bases at J, with 6 bases between the two ends. The CDR3 is 10 residues long. CDR1 MNHEY and CDR2 SVGEGT come from the germline V gene. A remark on this clonotype: Its specificity is unknown.

The TCR was taken from a human donor in good health (CMV status not recorded). Some clones in this sample may be carry-over from other donors' samples. Sequencing was done on a sample of PBMCs. This chain connects TRBV6-2 or TRBV6-3 to TRBJ1-1; no definite D call. CDR3 region: CASRGFEAFF. In nucleotides, the CDR3 is TGTGCCAGCAGGGGTTTTGAAGCTTTCTTT.